Below, 31 T cell receptor beta chains from the same sample are listed, as sequenced in a study of monozygotic twins with inflammatory bowel disease. TCRdb re-called the 5' RACE reads, yielding one record per CDR3 amino acid sequence without DNA. Its table lists approximately 150,000 distinct CDR3 sequences. Sequencing was performed on blood. These receptors were collected from a human donor with ulcerative colitis or Crohn's disease, or a healthy co-twin of an affected twin (not recorded which).

V is TRBV7-9 and J is TRBJ1-2; with no DNA, the TCRdb D assignment of TRBD1 cannot be verified. This CDR3 is 16 amino acids long. The germline V gene encodes CDR1 SEHNR and CDR2 FQNEAQ (reference sequence). CDR3 protein: CASSMGGDRGAYGYTF.

V usage is TRBV5-1 and J usage is TRBJ1-1. The germline V gene has CDR1 SGHRS and CDR2 YFSETQ. CDR3 length: 13 amino acids. The chain's CDR3 is CASSLDRGSEAFF.

The V and J genes are TRBV28 and TRBJ2-1; absent DNA, TCRdb's TRBD2 call cannot be checked. From germline, CDR1 is MDHEN and CDR2 SYDVKM. This CDR3 is built from 14 residues. The CDR3 sequence is CASRMGLGGDEQFF.

The genes are TRBV29-1 and TRBJ2-2. The CDR3 runs 12 residues. CDR1 is SQVTM, CDR2 ANQGSEA, per germline. The CDR3 reads CSAVKGTGELFF.

The V call is TRBV4-3, the J call TRBJ2-7; TCRdb calls TRBD2, which cannot be checked without DNA. There are 17 residues in the CDR3. Germline CDR1 is LGHNA and CDR2 is YSLEER. CDR3 residues: CASSRHDSSGFSYEQYF.

CDR3 sequence reads: CSASAQTYEQYF. J is TRBJ2-7 and V is TRBV20-1. This CDR3 contains 12 residues. Germline loops: CDR1 DFQATT, CDR2 SNEGSKA (reference sequence).

The chain links TRBV18 to TRBJ2-6; TCRdb selects TRBD2, and the lack of DNA leaves this call unchecked. The CDR3 sequence is 15 residues long. Germline V CDR1 and CDR2: KGHSH, LQKENI. The CDR3 reads CASSYRAPGANVLTF.

The chain employs TRBV28 and TRBJ2-2; TCRdb's D call, TRBD1, is unchecked because there is no DNA. Germline V gene data show CDR1 as MDHEN and CDR2 as SYDVKM. The CDR3 has 13 residues. The CDR3 region is CASSSGDAGELFF.

The chain joins TRBV4-3 to TRBJ2-7; TCRdb reports TRBD1, a call that lacks DNA to check it against. Germline CDR1 reads LGHNA; CDR2 reads YSLEER. This CDR3 is built from 14 residues. This chain's CDR3 is CASSLGHGFYEQYF.

The chain carries TRBV6-5 and TRBJ2-7; there is no DNA to check the TCRdb D call of TRBD1. The CDR3 is 16 residues long. CDR1 and CDR2 from the germline V gene are MNHEY and SVGAGI. The CDR3 spells CASSYSPGASPYEQYF.

The rearrangement links TRBV7-9 to TRBJ1-2; absent DNA, TCRdb's TRBD1 call cannot be checked. The germline CDR1 and CDR2 sequences are SEHNR and FQNEAQ (reference sequence). This CDR3 comprises 13 residues. CDR3 sequence reads: CASSFQGNNGYTF.

The chain carries TRBV12-3 or TRBV12-4 and TRBJ2-7; the TRBD1 assignment by TCRdb is unverifiable without DNA. The CDR3 totals 15 residues. CDR3 sequence: CASSLRTQGSYEQYF.

V and J are TRBV12-3 or TRBV12-4 and TRBJ2-2. The CDR3 is 16 amino acids. This CDR3 reads CASTLGAGPNTGELFF.

The chain joins TRBV12-3 or TRBV12-4 to TRBJ2-3; absent DNA, TCRdb's TRBD1 call cannot be checked. The CDR3 loop spans 16 amino acids. CDR3 sequence reads: CASSPPGGADTDTQYF.

This chain uses TRBV10-3 with TRBJ1-5; the TRBD1 assignment by TCRdb is unverifiable without DNA. Looked up from germline, CDR1 is ENHRY and CDR2 is SYGVKD. The CDR3 totals 14 residues. This CDR3 is CAISVKQGDQPQHF.

The chain links TRBV5-5 to TRBJ2-1; the TCRdb call, TRBD1, lacks DNA for checking. Germline values: CDR1 SGHKS, CDR2 YYEKEE (reference sequence). The CDR3 has 16 amino acids. The CDR3 loop is CASSLGGVASYNEQFF.

This sequence joins TRBV20-1 and TRBJ2-1. Germline V gene sequence: CDR1 DFQATT, CDR2 SNEGSKA (reference sequence). This CDR3 region has 14 residues. Here the CDR3 reads CSARDLAAYNEQFF.

V and J are TRBV3-1 and TRBJ1-1. CDR1 and CDR2 from the germline V gene are LGHDT and YNNKEL (reference sequence). The CDR3 sequence is 12 residues long. The CDR3 sequence is CASSQNGRGAFF.

V gene TRBV12-3 or TRBV12-4 combines with J gene TRBJ1-6. The CDR3 spans 13 residues. The CDR3 reads CASSSRGNSPLHF.

The CDR3 is CASSTPRDREANTEAFF. V usage is TRBV27 and J usage is TRBJ1-1; the D gene TCRdb calls, TRBD1, cannot be checked with no DNA. Germline CDR1 is MNHEY and CDR2 is SMNVEV (reference sequence). The CDR3 has 17 amino acids.

This rearrangement joins TRBV7-9 to TRBJ1-2. This CDR3 comprises 16 residues. Germline V CDR1 and CDR2: SEHNR, FQNEAQ (reference sequence). The CDR3 reads CASSLVGRRANYGYTF.

The CDR3 here is CASSNRVPEQFF. The chain has TRBV7-2 and TRBJ2-1; the TCRdb call, TRBD1, lacks DNA for checking. CDR3 length equals 12 residues. The germline gives CDR1 SGHTA, CDR2 FQGNSA.

V usage is TRBV5-6 and J usage is TRBJ1-1; TCRdb's D call of TRBD1 is untestable without DNA. The CDR3 extends over 15 amino acids. The germline V gene encodes CDR1 SGHDT and CDR2 YYEEEE. The CDR3: CASSSYPGGHTEAFF.

The chain has TRBV28 and TRBJ2-1. Germline V gives CDR1 MDHEN, CDR2 SYDVKM. The CDR3 runs 14 residues. CDR3 amino acids: CASSLAVSYNEQFF.

The V call is TRBV7-2, the J call TRBJ2-3; TCRdb returns TRBD2, unconfirmable since there is no DNA. The CDR3 is made up of 16 amino acids. Germline CDR1 reads SGHTA; CDR2 reads FQGNSA. The CDR3 sequence: CASRLSSGRAPDTQYF. Full variable domain (outside the CDR3, taken from reference TRBV7-2 and TRBJ2-3): GAGVSQSPSNKVTEKGKDVELRCDPISGHTALYWYRQSLGQGLEFLIYFQGNSAPDKSGLPSDRFSAERTGGSVSTLTIQRTQQEDSAVYLCASRLSSGRAPDTQYFGPGTRLTVL.

This chain links TRBV9 with TRBJ1-5; without DNA, the TCRdb call of TRBD1 cannot be checked. The CDR3 covers 14 residues. Germline CDR1 SGDLS, CDR2 YYNGEE. CDR3 residues: CASSNGQFGQPQHF.

The V call is TRBV20-1, the J call TRBJ2-5; absent DNA, TCRdb's TRBD2 call cannot be checked. Germline values: CDR1 DFQATT, CDR2 SNEGSKA (reference sequence). The CDR3 covers 14 residues. The CDR3 sequence: CSASVSGSQETQYF.

The chain is built from TRBV28 and TRBJ2-1; without DNA, the TCRdb call of TRBD1 cannot be checked. Germline lookup yields CDR1 MDHEN and CDR2 SYDVKM. The CDR3 covers 13 residues. The CDR3 sequence: CASSDRVYNEQFF.

The chain joins TRBV27 to TRBJ1-1. The germline CDR1 and CDR2 sequences are MNHEY and SMNVEV (reference sequence). CDR3 length equals 16 residues. CDR3 protein: CASSPWGRQGNTEAFF.

The chain carries TRBV20-1 and TRBJ2-3. Per germline, CDR1 DFQATT and CDR2 SNEGSKA (reference sequence). This CDR3 contains 13 residues. CDR3 region: CSARIGSTDTQYF.

The chain uses TRBV18 and TRBJ2-1; TCRdb's D gene call, TRBD2, goes unchecked for lack of DNA. The germline gives CDR1 KGHSH, CDR2 LQKENI. The CDR3 totals 16 residues. The CDR3 spells CASSRLAASSYNGQFF.